The rows below give T cell receptor beta chains drawn from one sample of a study of T cells in Graves' hyperthyroidism and ophthalmopathy. One entry per CDR3 protein results from TCRdb running MiXCR on the multiplex PCR reads. The sample has around 420,000 distinct CDR3 sequences, roughly 15% seen once; the top ten hold roughly 4.8%. The sequenced sample was blood. These receptors originate from a woman aged 18-29 years with Graves' hyperthyroidism. CDR3s include the opening cysteine and the closing phenylalanine or tryptophan. D genes are given only for firm matches. Clone size appears in some rows only: once, few, many, or a class for an expanded clone.

D gene: TRBD1; V gene: TRBV5-1; clone size: many; CDR3 length: 17; J gene: TRBJ2-3; CDR3 DNA: TGCGCCAGCAGCAACCGGGACAGGGGTTTAGGCACAGATACGCAGTATTTT; CDR3 protein: CASSNRDRGLGTDTQYF
D gene: .; V gene: TRBV12-3/TRBV12-4; clone size: many; CDR3 length: 13; J gene: TRBJ1-2; CDR3 DNA: TGTGCCAGCAGTTTACTCGCTAACTATGGCTACACCTTC; CDR3 protein: CASSLLANYGYTF
D gene: .; V gene: TRBV20-1; clone size: many; CDR3 length: 15; J gene: TRBJ2-7; CDR3 DNA: TGCAGTGCTAGCCCCTCCTTTAGGAGTTCGGCCGAGCAGTACTTC; CDR3 protein: CSASPSFRSSAEQYF
D gene: .; V gene: TRBV3-2; clone size: few; CDR3 length: 19; J gene: TRBJ2-5; CDR3 DNA: TGTGCCAGCAGCCGTCGGGACAGGGAGAGGTGGGGGGTCGATGAGACCCAGTACTTC; CDR3 protein: CASSRRDRERWGVDETQYF
D gene: .; V gene: TRBV6-2/TRBV6-3; clone size: many; CDR3 length: 13; J gene: TRBJ2-7; CDR3 DNA: TGTGCCAGCAGCCCCGCTGCAGGGGTCGAGCAGTACTTC; CDR3 protein: CASSPAAGVEQYF
D gene: TRBD1; V gene: TRBV6-5; clone size: .; CDR3 length: 14; J gene: TRBJ2-7; CDR3 DNA: TGTGCCAGCAGTTACGACAGGGTAGGCTACGAGCAGTACTTC; CDR3 protein: CASSYDRVGYEQYF
D gene: .; V gene: TRBV7-8; clone size: .; CDR3 length: 16; J gene: TRBJ1-5; CDR3 DNA: TGTGCCAGCAGCTTAGGTGGCAGGGGCTCCCTTGAAGCCCAGCATTTT; CDR3 protein: CASSLGGRGSLEAQHF
D gene: .; V gene: TRBV24-1; clone size: .; CDR3 length: 12; J gene: TRBJ2-2; CDR3 DNA: TGTGCCACCAGTGTGACTTCCGGGGAGCTGTTTTTT; CDR3 protein: CATSVTSGELFF
D gene: .; V gene: TRBV28; clone size: few; CDR3 length: 12; J gene: TRBJ2-5; CDR3 DNA: TGTGCCGCCGGGGACTGGCAAGAGACCCAGTACTTC; CDR3 protein: CAAGDWQETQYF
D gene: .; V gene: TRBV24-1; clone size: .; CDR3 length: 14; J gene: TRBJ2-5; CDR3 DNA: TGTGCCACCAGTCCTGGGGGATTCCAAGAGACCCAGTACTTC; CDR3 protein: CATSPGGFQETQYF
D gene: TRBD2; V gene: TRBV20-1; clone size: many; CDR3 length: 16; J gene: TRBJ2-5; CDR3 DNA: TGCAGTGCTAGGGGACTAGCGGGAGGAGGGGGGGAGACCCAGTACTTC; CDR3 protein: CSARGLAGGGGETQYF
D gene: .; V gene: TRBV10-2; clone size: few; CDR3 length: 15; J gene: TRBJ2-5; CDR3 DNA: TGCGCCAGCAGTGAGTCGTCAGGGGATGCGGAGACCCAGTACTTC; CDR3 protein: CASSESSGDAETQYF
D gene: TRBD1; V gene: TRBV20-1; clone size: many; CDR3 length: 13; J gene: TRBJ1-1; CDR3 DNA: TGCAGAAGCGACAGGGGGCCGAACACTGAAGCTTTCTTT; CDR3 protein: CRSDRGPNTEAFF
D gene: TRBD1; V gene: TRBV7-9; clone size: many; CDR3 length: 14; J gene: TRBJ2-7; CDR3 DNA: TGTGCCAGCAGCTTAAAGGGGCAGGGGGACGAGCAGTACTTC; CDR3 protein: CASSLKGQGDEQYF
D gene: .; V gene: TRBV5-1; clone size: many; CDR3 length: 14; J gene: TRBJ2-1; CDR3 DNA: TGCGCCAGCAGCGTCCGGGACACCTACAATGAGCAGTTCTTC; CDR3 protein: CASSVRDTYNEQFF
D gene: .; V gene: TRBV6-5; clone size: .; CDR3 length: 16; J gene: TRBJ1-3; CDR3 DNA: TGTGCCAGCAGTTACGGTTTACAGGGCTCTGGAAACACCATATATTTT; CDR3 protein: CASSYGLQGSGNTIYF
D gene: .; V gene: TRBV7-7; clone size: many; CDR3 length: 14; J gene: TRBJ1-5; CDR3 DNA: TGTGCTAGCAGGGCCGGGATTAGCAATCAGCCCCAGCATTTT; CDR3 protein: CASRAGISNQPQHF
D gene: TRBD1; V gene: TRBV30; clone size: many; CDR3 length: 15; J gene: TRBJ1-4; CDR3 DNA: TGTGCCGCTAACCCGGGACAGGCAACTAATGAAAAACTGTTTTTT; CDR3 protein: CAANPGQATNEKLFF
D gene: .; V gene: TRBV19; clone size: .; CDR3 length: 15; J gene: TRBJ2-1; CDR3 DNA: TGTGCCAGTAGTATATCGGGGGACTCCCACAATGAGCAGTTCTTC; CDR3 protein: CASSISGDSHNEQFF
D gene: TRBD1; V gene: TRBV12-3/TRBV12-4; clone size: many; CDR3 length: 15; J gene: TRBJ1-1; CDR3 DNA: TGTGCCAGCAGTTTAAAGGACAGGGGGAGCACTGAAGCTTTCTTT; CDR3 protein: CASSLKDRGSTEAFF
D gene: TRBD2; V gene: TRBV20-1; clone size: many; CDR3 length: 14; J gene: TRBJ2-3; CDR3 DNA: TGCAGTGCCAAACTAGCGGGAGTAGTTGATACGCAGTATTTT; CDR3 protein: CSAKLAGVVDTQYF
D gene: .; V gene: TRBV7-9; clone size: .; CDR3 length: 15; J gene: TRBJ1-3; CDR3 DNA: TGTGCCAGCAGCGAACAGGGTTGGACTGGAAACACCATATATTTT; CDR3 protein: CASSEQGWTGNTIYF
D gene: .; V gene: TRBV29-1; clone size: many; CDR3 length: 13; J gene: TRBJ1-1; CDR3 DNA: TGCAGCGTTGACCGGACACTCAACACTGAAGCTTTCTTT; CDR3 protein: CSVDRTLNTEAFF
D gene: TRBD1; V gene: TRBV7-3; clone size: many; CDR3 length: 16; J gene: TRBJ2-2; CDR3 DNA: TGTGCCAGCAGCTTACCAGGGACAGGGGTCCCCGGGGAGCTGTTTTTT; CDR3 protein: CASSLPGTGVPGELFF
D gene: .; V gene: TRBV6-1; clone size: .; CDR3 length: 17; J gene: TRBJ2-1; CDR3 DNA: TGTGCCAGCAGTGCCCGGGTTCGGGGTACGCCCTACAATGAGCAGTTCTTC; CDR3 protein: CASSARVRGTPYNEQFF
D gene: TRBD1; V gene: TRBV10-1; clone size: many; CDR3 length: 17; J gene: TRBJ2-3; CDR3 DNA: TGCGCCAGCAGTGACCCGACCGGGACAGGGGTCAGAGATACGCAGTATTTT; CDR3 protein: CASSDPTGTGVRDTQYF
D gene: TRBD1; V gene: TRBV11-2; clone size: many; CDR3 length: 14; J gene: TRBJ2-7; CDR3 DNA: TGTGCCAGCAGCTTAGGACAGGGGGTCTACGAGCAGTACTTC; CDR3 protein: CASSLGQGVYEQYF
D gene: .; V gene: TRBV20-1; clone size: few; CDR3 length: 12; J gene: TRBJ1-1; CDR3 DNA: TGCAGTGCTAGAGAGAGTGTGACTGAAGCTTTCTTT; CDR3 protein: CSARESVTEAFF
D gene: TRBD1; V gene: TRBV3-1; clone size: many; CDR3 length: 12; J gene: TRBJ2-7; CDR3 DNA: TGTGCCAGCAGCGACAGGGTCCACGAGCAGTACTTC; CDR3 protein: CASSDRVHEQYF
D gene: TRBD1; V gene: TRBV12-3/TRBV12-4; clone size: many; CDR3 length: 21; J gene: TRBJ2-2; CDR3 DNA: TGTGCCAGCAGTTTAGCCATAGGGACAGGGCAAGTAAGAACCCACGGCGGGGAGCTGTTTTTT; CDR3 protein: CASSLAIGTGQVRTHGGELFF
D gene: TRBD2; V gene: TRBV6-2/TRBV6-3; clone size: few; CDR3 length: 15; J gene: TRBJ2-7; CDR3 DNA: TGTGCCAGCAGGCAGCCGGGACTAGCGGGAGTTGAGCAGTACTTC; CDR3 protein: CASRQPGLAGVEQYF
D gene: .; V gene: TRBV7-2; clone size: few; CDR3 length: 15; J gene: TRBJ2-7; CDR3 DNA: TGCGCCAGCAGCGAAGGCGAGTCTAGGGGCTACGAGCAGTACTTC; CDR3 protein: CASSEGESRGYEQYF
D gene: .; V gene: TRBV28; clone size: .; CDR3 length: 15; J gene: TRBJ1-2; CDR3 DNA: TGTGCCAGCAAAACAGCAGGTCCGTCTAACTATGGCTACACCTTC; CDR3 protein: CASKTAGPSNYGYTF
D gene: .; V gene: TRBV3-1; clone size: many; CDR3 length: 14; J gene: TRBJ1-2; CDR3 DNA: TGTGCCAGCAGCCAAGGGACAGATAACTATGGCTACACCTTC; CDR3 protein: CASSQGTDNYGYTF
D gene: .; V gene: TRBV28; clone size: .; CDR3 length: 14; J gene: TRBJ2-7; CDR3 DNA: TGTGCCAGCAGCCCTCACACCTACTCCTACGAGCAGTACTTC; CDR3 protein: CASSPHTYSYEQYF
D gene: TRBD2; V gene: TRBV7-2; clone size: .; CDR3 length: 15; J gene: TRBJ2-1; CDR3 DNA: TGTGCCAGCAGCTCAAGCGGGAGTACGTACAATGAGCAGTTCTTC; CDR3 protein: CASSSSGSTYNEQFF
D gene: TRBD2; V gene: TRBV7-2; clone size: many; CDR3 length: 12; J gene: TRBJ2-1; CDR3 DNA: TGTGCCAGCAGCTTACTAGCGGGCAAGCAGTTCTTC; CDR3 protein: CASSLLAGKQFF
D gene: .; V gene: TRBV7-9; clone size: .; CDR3 length: 12; J gene: TRBJ2-2; CDR3 DNA: TGTGCCAGCAGCTTTAACCCCGGGGAGCTGTTTTTT; CDR3 protein: CASSFNPGELFF
D gene: .; V gene: TRBV6-1; clone size: many; CDR3 length: 14; J gene: TRBJ1-5; CDR3 DNA: TGTGCCAGCAGTGAAGACGACAGCTTCCAGCCCCAGCATTTT; CDR3 protein: CASSEDDSFQPQHF
D gene: TRBD2; V gene: TRBV27; clone size: medium-sized; CDR3 length: 16; J gene: TRBJ2-3; CDR3 DNA: TGTGCCAGCAGTTCAAGACTAGCGGGGGGCACAGATACGCAGTATTTT; CDR3 protein: CASSSRLAGGTDTQYF
D gene: TRBD2; V gene: TRBV20-1; clone size: many; CDR3 length: 16; J gene: TRBJ2-7; CDR3 DNA: TGCAGTGCTAGAGCAGCTACACCGGGACTAGACCTCGAGCAGTACTTC; CDR3 protein: CSARAATPGLDLEQYF
D gene: TRBD1; V gene: TRBV6-1; clone size: .; CDR3 length: 16; J gene: TRBJ1-2; CDR3 DNA: TGTGCCAGCAGTGAATATCGACAGGGGTCGGACTATGGCTACACCTTC; CDR3 protein: CASSEYRQGSDYGYTF
D gene: .; V gene: TRBV7-3; clone size: .; CDR3 length: 15; J gene: TRBJ2-7; CDR3 DNA: TGTGCCAGCAGCCTGACGGGGCCCAGCTCCTACGAGCAGTACTTC; CDR3 protein: CASSLTGPSSYEQYF
D gene: .; V gene: TRBV28; clone size: many; CDR3 length: 14; J gene: TRBJ2-1; CDR3 DNA: TGTGCCAGCACCCTGAGGAGCTCCTACAATGAGCAGTTCTTC; CDR3 protein: CASTLRSSYNEQFF
D gene: .; V gene: TRBV6-1; clone size: many; CDR3 length: 14; J gene: TRBJ1-3; CDR3 DNA: TGTGCCAGCAGTGCGGACAACTCTGGAAACACCATATATTTT; CDR3 protein: CASSADNSGNTIYF
D gene: TRBD1; V gene: TRBV6-1; clone size: many; CDR3 length: 14; J gene: TRBJ2-7; CDR3 DNA: TGTGCCAGCACCCCCGGGACAGGGCCCTACGAGCAGTACTTC; CDR3 protein: CASTPGTGPYEQYF
D gene: .; V gene: TRBV7-9; clone size: many; CDR3 length: 13; J gene: TRBJ2-7; CDR3 DNA: TGTGCCAGCAGCCAGGGACGGGACTACGAGCAGTACTTC; CDR3 protein: CASSQGRDYEQYF
D gene: .; V gene: TRBV28; clone size: many; CDR3 length: 15; J gene: TRBJ1-6; CDR3 DNA: TGTGCCAGCAGTTTTGATGGGGGCGCCAATTCACCCCTCCACTTT; CDR3 protein: CASSFDGGANSPLHF
D gene: TRBD1; V gene: TRBV20-1; clone size: few; CDR3 length: 15; J gene: TRBJ1-4; CDR3 DNA: TGCAGTGCTCCACCTAGGACAGGCGAATTAGAAAAACTGTTTTTT; CDR3 protein: CSAPPRTGELEKLFF
D gene: TRBD1; V gene: TRBV20-1; clone size: .; CDR3 length: 13; J gene: TRBJ2-5; CDR3 DNA: TGCAGTGCGGACAGGGCACCCCAAGAGACCCAGTACTTC; CDR3 protein: CSADRAPQETQYF
D gene: TRBD1; V gene: TRBV12-3/TRBV12-4; clone size: many; CDR3 length: 16; J gene: TRBJ1-4; CDR3 DNA: TGTGCCAGCAGCCTGCGGGACAGGGGGCGGGGTGAAAAACTGTTTTTT; CDR3 protein: CASSLRDRGRGEKLFF
D gene: TRBD1; V gene: TRBV19; clone size: many; CDR3 length: 16; J gene: TRBJ2-7; CDR3 DNA: TGTGCCAGTAGTAGAAGGGGGACAGAGTTTTACTACGAGCAGTACTTC; CDR3 protein: CASSRRGTEFYYEQYF
D gene: .; V gene: TRBV7-9; clone size: .; CDR3 length: 14; J gene: TRBJ1-1; CDR3 DNA: TGTGCCAGCAGCCAGCGGCGATCGGGGACTGAAGCTTTCTTT; CDR3 protein: CASSQRRSGTEAFF
D gene: .; V gene: TRBV28; clone size: many; CDR3 length: 15; J gene: TRBJ1-5; CDR3 DNA: TGTGCCAGCACTCAGGCTACGGGGATGGGTCAGCCCCAGCATTTT; CDR3 protein: CASTQATGMGQPQHF